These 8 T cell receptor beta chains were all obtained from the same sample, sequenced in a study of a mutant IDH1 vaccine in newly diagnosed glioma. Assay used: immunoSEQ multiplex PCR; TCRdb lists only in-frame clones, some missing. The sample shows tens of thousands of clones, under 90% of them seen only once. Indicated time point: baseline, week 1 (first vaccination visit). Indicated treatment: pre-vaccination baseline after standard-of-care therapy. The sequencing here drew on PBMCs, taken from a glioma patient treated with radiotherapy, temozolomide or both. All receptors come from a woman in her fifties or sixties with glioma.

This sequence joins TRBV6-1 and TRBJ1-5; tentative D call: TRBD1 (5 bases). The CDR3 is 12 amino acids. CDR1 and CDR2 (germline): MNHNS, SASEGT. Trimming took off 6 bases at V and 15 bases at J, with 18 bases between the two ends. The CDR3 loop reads CASSPEGQGGHF. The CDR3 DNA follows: TGTGCCAGCAGCCCCGAGGGGCAGGGAGGGCATTTT.

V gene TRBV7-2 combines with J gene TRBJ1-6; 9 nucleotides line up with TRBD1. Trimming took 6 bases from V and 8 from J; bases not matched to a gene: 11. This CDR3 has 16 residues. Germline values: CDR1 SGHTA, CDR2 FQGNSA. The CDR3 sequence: CASSYIDRGGHSPLHF. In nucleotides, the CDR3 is TGTGCCAGCAGTTATATTGACAGGGGGGGACATTCACCCCTCCACTTT.

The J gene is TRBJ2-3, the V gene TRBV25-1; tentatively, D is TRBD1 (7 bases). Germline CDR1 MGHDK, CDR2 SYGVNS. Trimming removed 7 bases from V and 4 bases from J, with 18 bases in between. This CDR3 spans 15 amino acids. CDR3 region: CASKTRRGRADTQYF. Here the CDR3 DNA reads TGTGCCAGCAAAACAAGGAGGGGGCGCGCAGATACGCAGTATTTT.

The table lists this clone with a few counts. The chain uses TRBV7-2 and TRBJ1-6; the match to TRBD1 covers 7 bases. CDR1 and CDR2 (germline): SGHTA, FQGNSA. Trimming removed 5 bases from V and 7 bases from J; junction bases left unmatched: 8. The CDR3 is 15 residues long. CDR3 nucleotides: TGTGCCAGCAGCGACCAGGGGGGAAGCAATTCACCCCTCCACTTT. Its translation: CASSDQGGSNSPLHF.

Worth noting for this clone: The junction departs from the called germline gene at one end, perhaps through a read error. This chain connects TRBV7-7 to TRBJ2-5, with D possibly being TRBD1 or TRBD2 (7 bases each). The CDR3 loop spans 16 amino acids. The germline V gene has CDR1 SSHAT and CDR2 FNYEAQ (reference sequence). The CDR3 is CASSLRGRGLQETQYF. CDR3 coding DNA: TGTGCTAGCAGCTTAAGGGGGAGGGGGCTTCAAGAGACCCAGTACTTC. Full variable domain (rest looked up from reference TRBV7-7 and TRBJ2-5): GAGVSQSPRYKVTKRGQDVTLRCDPISSHATLYWYQQALGQGPEFLTYFNYEAQPDKSGLPSDRFSAERPEGSISTLTIQRTEQRDSAMYRCASSLRGRGLQETQYFGPGTRLLVL.

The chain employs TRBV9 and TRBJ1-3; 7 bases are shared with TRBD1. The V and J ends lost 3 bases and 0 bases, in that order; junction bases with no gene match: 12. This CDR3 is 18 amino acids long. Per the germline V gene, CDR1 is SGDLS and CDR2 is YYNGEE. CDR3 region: CASSAHPPQGGSGNTIYF. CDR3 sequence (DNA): TGTGCCAGCAGCGCACACCCTCCCCAGGGGGGCTCTGGAAACACCATATATTTT.

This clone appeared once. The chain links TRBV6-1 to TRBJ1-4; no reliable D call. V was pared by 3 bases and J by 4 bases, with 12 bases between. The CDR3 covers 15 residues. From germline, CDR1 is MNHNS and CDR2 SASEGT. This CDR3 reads CASSEWVSDNEKLFF. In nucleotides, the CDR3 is TGTGCCAGCAGTGAGTGGGTCAGTGATAATGAAAAACTGTTTTTT.

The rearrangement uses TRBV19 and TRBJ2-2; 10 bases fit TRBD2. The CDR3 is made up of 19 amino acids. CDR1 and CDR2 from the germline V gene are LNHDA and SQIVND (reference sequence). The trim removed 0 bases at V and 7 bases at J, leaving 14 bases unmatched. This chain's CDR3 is CASSIEGVPAGGPHGELFF. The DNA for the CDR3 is TGTGCCAGTAGTATAGAAGGGGTCCCAGCGGGGGGGCCCCACGGGGAGCTGTTTTTT.